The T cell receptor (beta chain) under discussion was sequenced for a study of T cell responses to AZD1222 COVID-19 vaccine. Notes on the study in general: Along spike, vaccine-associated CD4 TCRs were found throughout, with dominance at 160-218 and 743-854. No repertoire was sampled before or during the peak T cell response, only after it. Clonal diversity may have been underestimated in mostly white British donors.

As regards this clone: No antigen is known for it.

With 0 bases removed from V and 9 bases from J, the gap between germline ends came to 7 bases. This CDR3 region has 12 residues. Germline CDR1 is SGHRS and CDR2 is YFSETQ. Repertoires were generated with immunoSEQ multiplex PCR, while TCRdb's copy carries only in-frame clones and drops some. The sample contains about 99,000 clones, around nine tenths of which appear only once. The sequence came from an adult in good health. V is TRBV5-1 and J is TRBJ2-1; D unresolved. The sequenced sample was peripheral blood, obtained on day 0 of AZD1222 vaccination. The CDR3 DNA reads TGCGCCAGCAGCTTGGAAGGGTTTGAGCAGTTCTTC. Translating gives CASSLEGFEQFF.